The rows below give T cell receptor beta chains drawn from one sample of a study of T cells in localized non-small cell lung cancer. Libraries were prepared by immunoSEQ multiplex PCR; TCRdb keeps only in-frame clonotypes and omits some of them. The table includes around 1,100 clones, more than 20% detected once. The source was normal lung tissue next to the tumor, collected before any cancer treatment. The receptors here all came from a woman between 35 and 70 years old with stage I lung adenocarcinoma. Each CDR3 is given with its conserved first and last residue. D genes are given only for firm matches. Size values are once, few and many counts, or a class for expanded clones, and some rows have none.

j_call,clone_size,d_call,v_call,cdr3_nt,cdr3_aa
TRBJ2-1,NA,TRBD1,TRBV11-3,TGTGCCAGCAGCCCGAGGGACCGGGACAGGGTGCACAATGAGCAGTTCTTC,CASSPRDRDRVHNEQFF
TRBJ1-4,NA,NA,TRBV11-3,TGTGCCAGCAGCTTAGTAGGGACCCGTTTTAATGAAAAACTGTTTTTT,CASSLVGTRFNEKLFF
TRBJ2-7,NA,NA,TRBV19,TGTGCCAGTAGAACCCGGACGGGGGCCTACGAGCAGTACTTC,CASRTRTGAYEQYF
TRBJ1-5,few,NA,TRBV7-5,TGTGCCAGCAGCTTGGAGGGGGGCCGCTGGAATCAGCCCCAGCATTTT,CASSLEGGRWNQPQHF
TRBJ2-7,NA,TRBD2,TRBV28,TGTGCCAGCCCGCATCGGGCTAGCGGATGGAGGTACGAGCAGTACTTC,CASPHRASGWRYEQYF
TRBJ2-7,NA,NA,TRBV5-1,TGCGCCAGCAGCTTGGACGTCAGGGGTTACGAGCAGTACTTC,CASSLDVRGYEQYF
TRBJ2-2,NA,NA,TRBV29-1,TGCAGCGTCCTAGGGGGGAACACCGGGGAGCTGTTTTTT,CSVLGGNTGELFF
TRBJ2-5,few,NA,TRBV11-3,TGTGCCAGCAGCTTTTACAGGGGAGGGAGGGAGACCCAGTACTTC,CASSFYRGGRETQYF
TRBJ1-1,few,TRBD1,TRBV6-8,TGTGCCAGCAGTGACCTGACAGGGGGGGACACTGAAGCTTTCTTT,CASSDLTGGDTEAFF
TRBJ2-2,NA,TRBD1,TRBV5-1,TGCGCCAGCAGCTTGGGACAGGGCCACGGGGAGCTGTTTTTT,CASSLGQGHGELFF
TRBJ2-7,few,TRBD2,TRBV11-3,TGTGCCAGCAGCTTAGGTAGCGGGGGAATCTACGAGCAGTACTTC,CASSLGSGGIYEQYF
TRBJ1-1,NA,TRBD1,TRBV28,TGTGCCAGCAGTTGGGGTTTTGGGACAGCGAACACTGAAGCTTTCTTT,CASSWGFGTANTEAFF
TRBJ1-4,few,NA,TRBV11-3,TGTGCCAGCAGCTTACCCCAGCGTAATGAAAAACTGTTTTTT,CASSLPQRNEKLFF
TRBJ2-1,NA,TRBD2,TRBV19,TGTGCCAGTACCGAGGGACTAGGTAACAATGAGCAGTTCTTC,CASTEGLGNNEQFF
TRBJ1-2,NA,NA,TRBV6-1,TGTGCCAGCAGTGAAGACCACAACATGGGCTATGGCTACACCTTC,CASSEDHNMGYGYTF
TRBJ1-2,NA,NA,TRBV11-3,TGTGCCAGCAGCCCGACGTTTGGCCGCGGCTATGGCTACACCTTC,CASSPTFGRGYGYTF
TRBJ1-5,medium-sized,NA,TRBV6-8,TGTGCCAGCAATGGCGTAGGGATCTCTTATCCGCCCCAGCATTTT,CASNGVGISYPPQHF
TRBJ1-1,few,NA,TRBV6-8,TGTGCCAGCAGTTACAACGGGGTGACAAACACTGAAGCTTTCTTT,CASSYNGVTNTEAFF
TRBJ2-7,few,NA,TRBV6-8,TGTGCCAGCAGTCGGATGGGGCCTCTAGGCTACGAGCAGTACTTC,CASSRMGPLGYEQYF
TRBJ1-1,large,NA,TRBV6-8,TGTGCCAGCAATTGGGGGGTCGACACTGAAGCTTTCTTT,CASNWGVDTEAFF
TRBJ1-1,large,NA,TRBV30,TGTGCCTGGAGTCTAGAGGGGAACACTGAAGCTTTCTTT,CAWSLEGNTEAFF
TRBJ2-1,large,TRBD2,TRBV11-3,TGTGCCAGCAGCTCGACAATAGCGGGAGGCTACAATGAGCAGTTCTTC,CASSSTIAGGYNEQFF
TRBJ2-5,medium-sized,NA,TRBV6-8,TGTGCCAGCAGTTACTCTCAGAATCCTCAAGAGACCCAGTACTTC,CASSYSQNPQETQYF
TRBJ1-2,few,TRBD1,TRBV30,TGTGCCTGGAGTCCCTTGGGGACAGCTAACTATGGCTACACCTTC,CAWSPLGTANYGYTF
TRBJ2-5,NA,TRBD2,TRBV9,TGTGCCAGCAGTCAAAGCGGGGGGGCCCAAGAGACCCAGTACTTC,CASSQSGGAQETQYF
TRBJ1-2,NA,TRBD1,TRBV30,TGTGCCTGGAGTTTACAGGGGAGAGCGACGGGGGGCTACACCTTC,CAWSLQGRATGGYTF
TRBJ1-2,NA,NA,TRBV29-1,TGCAGCGTTGTTGGGACGGTTAACTATGGCTACACCTTC,CSVVGTVNYGYTF
TRBJ2-2,NA,NA,TRBV10-2,TGCGCCAGCAGACAGAACACCGGGGAGCTGTTTTTT,CASRQNTGELFF
TRBJ2-7,few,TRBD1,TRBV6-4,TGTGCCAGCAGTTACGGGACAGGGCGCGAGCAGTACTTC,CASSYGTGREQYF
TRBJ1-1,few,NA,TRBV28,TGTGCCAGCAGTTGGGACATTGGGAACACTGAAGCTTTCTTT,CASSWDIGNTEAFF
TRBJ2-7,NA,TRBD2,TRBV19,TGTGCCAGTAGTATAGACACCTCTAGCGGGTCCTACGAGCAGTACTTC,CASSIDTSSGSYEQYF
TRBJ2-7,NA,NA,TRBV7-8,TGTGCCAGCAGCTTAGATGGGGGGTACGAGCAGTACTTC,CASSLDGGYEQYF
TRBJ1-1,medium-sized,NA,TRBV6-8,TGTGCCAGCAGTTACGGGAGAGGGGTGGATTTGAACACTGAAGCTTTCTTT,CASSYGRGVDLNTEAFF
TRBJ2-7,medium-sized,NA,TRBV28,TGTGCCAGCAGGACACCGCCCGGGACTCAAAACTCCTACGAGCAGTACTTC,CASRTPPGTQNSYEQYF
TRBJ1-6,few,NA,TRBV11-3,TGTGCCAGCAGCTTAGAGGGAGGTTTGGATTCACCCCTCCACTTT,CASSLEGGLDSPLHF
TRBJ2-7,NA,NA,TRBV28,TGTGCCAGCAGTGAGACTTCCTGGTCCTACGAGCAGTACTTC,CASSETSWSYEQYF
TRBJ1-5,NA,TRBD1,TRBV11-3,TGTGCCAGCAGCCGACAGGGTAACAATCAGCCCCAGCATTTT,CASSRQGNNQPQHF
TRBJ1-3,NA,NA,TRBV6-8,TGTGCCAGCAGCCCCTCCCAGGGAAACACCATATATTTT,CASSPSQGNTIYF
TRBJ1-4,NA,NA,TRBV19,TGTGCCAGTAGTCCGCCCGTGTGGGCCGGCGGTGAAAAACTGTTTTTT,CASSPPVWAGGEKLFF
TRBJ1-4,NA,TRBD1,TRBV30,TGTGCCTGGAGTGTTGGGACAGTTAATGAAAAACTGTTTTTT,CAWSVGTVNEKLFF
TRBJ2-3,medium-sized,TRBD2,TRBV6-8,TGTGCCAGCAGTGCCCCTGAGAGGACTAGCGTAGACACAGATACGCAGTATTTT,CASSAPERTSVDTDTQYF
TRBJ2-3,NA,NA,TRBV2,TGTGCCAGCAGCCGGGGCAGGGGTACAGATACGCAGTATTTT,CASSRGRGTDTQYF
TRBJ2-5,medium-sized,TRBD2,TRBV11-3,TGTGCCAGCAGCTTGGGGGCGGGAGGGCAAGAGACCCAGTACTTC,CASSLGAGGQETQYF
TRBJ1-1,NA,TRBD1,TRBV5-1,TGCGCCAGCAGCCCACTAGGGGAACAGGGGGCGATGAACACTGAAGCTTTCTTT,CASSPLGEQGAMNTEAFF
TRBJ1-2,few,TRBD1,TRBV6-8,TGTGCCAGCAGCCAGGACAGGGGGCAACGGGGCTACACCTTC,CASSQDRGQRGYTF
TRBJ1-1,NA,TRBD1,TRBV5-1,TGCGCCAGCAGCTTATTGGACAGGGACACTGAAGCTTTCTTT,CASSLLDRDTEAFF
TRBJ1-1,NA,NA,TRBV5-1,TGCGCCAGCAGCTTAGACGCAGTGAACACTGAAGCTTTCTTT,CASSLDAVNTEAFF
TRBJ2-5,few,NA,TRBV7-6,TGTGCCAGCAGCTCCGGGATTTCGGGAGAGACCCAGTACTTC,CASSSGISGETQYF
TRBJ1-1,NA,NA,TRBV28,TGTGCCAGCAGTTTGACAATTGGTGAAGCTTTCTTT,CASSLTIGEAFF
TRBJ2-7,NA,TRBD1,TRBV2,TGTGCCAGCAGTGATGGACAGGGGGCCTACGAGCAGTACTTC,CASSDGQGAYEQYF
TRBJ1-3,medium-sized,NA,TRBV11-3,TGTGCCAGCAGCTTAAAAGGGGACGGAAACACCATATATTTT,CASSLKGDGNTIYF
TRBJ1-1,NA,TRBD1,TRBV9,TGTGCCACCCTGGGACAGTACACTGAAGCTTTCTTT,CATLGQYTEAFF
TRBJ2-1,NA,TRBD2,TRBV14,TGTGCCAGCAGCCAAGATCTAGGACTAGCGGACAATGAGCAGTTCTTC,CASSQDLGLADNEQFF
TRBJ2-5,medium-sized,TRBD1,TRBV11-3,TGTGCCAGCAGCTTAGGGACAGGGGAAGCAGAGACCCAGTACTTC,CASSLGTGEAETQYF
TRBJ1-5,large,TRBD1,TRBV11-3,TGTGCCAGCAGCCCATCGACAGGGGGAGATAAGCCCCAGCATTTT,CASSPSTGGDKPQHF
TRBJ2-3,NA,TRBD2,TRBV5-1,TGCGCCAGCAGCCTGGGACTAGCGGGGGGCCGCACAGATACGCAGTATTTT,CASSLGLAGGRTDTQYF
TRBJ1-4,NA,TRBD1,TRBV28,TGTGCCAGCAGTACTCCGACAGGGGGTAATGAAAAACTGTTTTTT,CASSTPTGGNEKLFF
TRBJ2-4,few,NA,TRBV19,TGTGCCAGTAGTATCGCGGCTGCCAAAAACATTCAGTACTTC,CASSIAAAKNIQYF
TRBJ2-1,few,NA,TRBV11-3,TGTGCCAGCAGGGTGGACAGCTCCTACAATGAGCAGTTCTTC,CASRVDSSYNEQFF
TRBJ2-3,NA,TRBD1,TRBV28,TGTGCCAGCAGTTTGGACAGGGCAGGAGATACGCAGTATTTT,CASSLDRAGDTQYF